This is a list of T cell receptor beta chains from one sample in a study of blood T cell repertoires in COVID-19. TCRdb's table, derived via immunoSEQ multiplex PCR, lists solely in-frame clones and lacks some. The sample yields 110,000 to 150,000 clones, around 86% seen once. Sequencing was done on a sample of peripheral blood. These receptors all stem from a human donor in a cohort sampled during active COVID-19. Both conserved end residues are part of each CDR3. The D gene is left open where the match is weak. Clone size is given for some rows only: seen once, a few or many times, or a class if the clone is expanded.

>TRBJ1-5|.|.|TRBV7-3
TGTGCCAGCAGCCTAGACAGCAATCAGCCCCAGCATTTT
CASSLDSNQPQHF
>TRBJ2-7|.|TRBD2|TRBV5-5
TGTGCCAGCAGCTCCATGGCGGGAGCCCCTGGCGAGTACTTC
CASSSMAGAPGEYF
>TRBJ1-5|.|TRBD1|TRBV29-1
TGCAGCGCCCGGTTGACAGGGGGCAATCAGCCCCAGCATTTT
CSARLTGGNQPQHF
>TRBJ2-3|.|TRBD2|TRBV5-4
TGTGCCAGCACCCGGGGTGGACTAGCGGGAGGGAAGACAGATACGCAGTATTTT
CASTRGGLAGGKTDTQYF
>TRBJ2-7|many|.|TRBV6-2/TRBV6-3
TGTGCCAGCAGTTATATCCCAGGACTTTCCGAGCAGTACTTC
CASSYIPGLSEQYF
>TRBJ2-6|.|TRBD1|TRBV4-1
TGCGCCAGCAGCCAAGGGTTAAAGGGGGCGAATGGGGCCAACGTCCTGACTTTC
CASSQGLKGANGANVLTF
>TRBJ2-7|few|TRBD2|TRBV19
TGTGCCAGTAGTATCGGAGCGGGGAGAGAGCAGTACTTC
CASSIGAGREQYF
>TRBJ2-5|once|TRBD1|TRBV15
TGTGCCACCAGCAGGGACAGGGTGGAGACCCAGTACTTC
CATSRDRVETQYF
>TRBJ2-7|.|.|TRBV4-2
TGTGCCAGCAGCCAAGCTGGGAGGTCCTACGAGCAGTACTTC
CASSQAGRSYEQYF
>TRBJ1-5|.|.|TRBV11-3
TGTGCCAGCAGCTTAATATTTCAGCCCCAGCATTTT
CASSLIFQPQHF
>TRBJ2-4|few|.|TRBV6-5
TGTGCCAGCAGGCCCCCGGGACTAGCCAAAAACATTCAGTACTTC
CASRPPGLAKNIQYF
>TRBJ2-4|.|.|TRBV19
TGTGCCAGTAGTCCGCGGACAGCAGCCAAAAACATTCAGTACTTC
CASSPRTAAKNIQYF
>TRBJ1-1|.|.|TRBV7-9
TGTGCCAGCAGCCCACAGGGCCTAACTATGAACACTGAAGCTTTCTTT
CASSPQGLTMNTEAFF
>TRBJ2-7|.|TRBD1|TRBV7-2
TGTGCCAGCAGCTTAGAGGGGGCTTCCGAGCAGTACTTC
CASSLEGASEQYF
>TRBJ2-1|.|TRBD1|TRBV7-3
TGTGCCAGCAGCTCACAGGGGGCGCCTTACAATGAGCAGTTCTTC
CASSSQGAPYNEQFF
>TRBJ2-5|.|TRBD1|TRBV28
TGTGCCAGCAATCCCCAGGGACAGGGTCAAGAGACCCAGTACTTC
CASNPQGQGQETQYF
>TRBJ2-5|.|TRBD2|TRBV18
TGTGCCAGCTCACCACTCGGGGGGGACCAAGAGACCCAGTACTTC
CASSPLGGDQETQYF
>TRBJ2-1|.|TRBD2|TRBV3-1/TRBV3-2
TGTGCCAGCAGCCTGGGACTAGCTCTTAGTGAGCAGTTCTTC
CASSLGLALSEQFF
>TRBJ1-1|few|.|TRBV3-1/TRBV3-2
TGTGCCAGCAGCACCCGCGGAGGGAGTATGAACACTGAAGCTTTCTTT
CASSTRGGSMNTEAFF
>TRBJ2-2|.|TRBD1|TRBV5-1
TGCGCCAGCAGTCCAGGGGGCTGGAACACCGGGGAGCTGTTTTTT
CASSPGGWNTGELFF
>TRBJ1-5|.|.|TRBV6-2/TRBV6-3
TGTGCCAGCAGTTATGTACGGGTCGATCAGCCCCAGCATTTT
CASSYVRVDQPQHF
>TRBJ2-1|.|TRBD2|TRBV5-1
TGCGCCAGCAGCTTGCGGGATAGCGGGAGGGCCAACAATGAGCAGTTCTTC
CASSLRDSGRANNEQFF
>TRBJ1-2|.|TRBD1|TRBV2
TGTGCCAGCTATGGTGGGCAGGGGGCATCGTATGGCTACACCTTC
CASYGGQGASYGYTF
>TRBJ2-1|.|.|TRBV9
TGTGCCAGCAGCGTAGGGCGGGCCGACCTCAATGAGCAGTTCTTC
CASSVGRADLNEQFF
>TRBJ2-1|.|TRBD2|TRBV2
TGTGCCAGCAATTCATGGGGTAGCGGGGGACGCAATGAGCAGTTCTTC
CASNSWGSGGRNEQFF
>TRBJ2-7|.|.|TRBV5-1
TGCGCCAGCAATTCAGGGAGGTACGAGCAGTACTTC
CASNSGRYEQYF
>TRBJ1-2|.|TRBD1|TRBV19
TGTGCCAGTAGACCTGGGACAGGGGAACTCTATGGCTACACCTTC
CASRPGTGELYGYTF
>TRBJ2-5|.|TRBD1|TRBV18
TGTGCCAGCTCACAACTATCAGGGACAGAAGAGACCCAGTACTTC
CASSQLSGTEETQYF